The entry below gives a single TCR beta chain sequence along with its context. The data belong to a study of control samples from healthy donors and cancer patients. Profiled with immunoSEQ multiplex PCR; TCRdb holds only in-frame clones, not every one. This sample has approximately 94,000 clones, with 80% to 95% found just once. CDR3 length: 15 amino acids. Per the germline V gene, CDR1 is SGHTA and CDR2 is FQGNSA. J lost 6 bases, V lost 1 base, and 4 bases had no gene match. The sequencing input was blood. This TCR was recovered from a woman younger than 45 in good health. This chain connects TRBV7-2 to TRBJ2-2, with 8 nucleotides matching TRBD2. Written as DNA, the CDR3 is TGTGCCAGCAGCTTAGACGTCGGGGGGGCCGGGGAGCTGTTTTTT. This translates into CASSLDVGGAGELFF.